This T cell receptor (beta chain) was observed in a study of PD-1 blockade in classical Hodgkin lymphoma (dated by TCRdb to about 2020). With regard to the full study: Nivolumab dosing was 3 mg/kg intravenously every 2 weeks, continuing until either disease progression or unacceptable toxicity. A peripheral blood immune signature of response to PD-1 blockade in classical Hodgkin lymphoma was defined using TCR beta sequencing and CyTOF. General study outcomes and caveats: Among trial patients, those achieving complete response had baseline diversity similar to that of newly diagnosed patients, while diversity was significantly lower in partial responders and progressors. Baseline TCR diversity was reported as lower in newly diagnosed patients than in healthy donors, and lower still in relapsed/refractory patients. The study was limited to a single clinical trial cohort, and causes of repertoire differences, possibly disease activity or prior therapy, remained undefined. By C4D1, a significant rise was seen in CD4+ TCR diversity but not in CD8+ TCR diversity (p=0.0027 vs p=0.16), and the rise was most apparent among complete responders (p=0.02). Lower diversity was observed in patients in whom nivolumab was started less than 1 year after ASCT, and these patients were excluded from later analyses so that confounding by immune reconstitution would be avoided.

In the case of this clone: Its antigen target is currently unknown. Per-base quality was not reported, and no clone a single base away is much larger than it.

Genomic DNA was extracted with the Qiagen DNeasy kit from unsorted PBMCs and from negatively selected CD4+ and CD8+ fractions. TCR beta CDR3 regions were subjected to amplification by immunoSEQ multiplex PCR with primers that anneal to V and J segments. A synthetic immune receptor repertoire was used to minimize amplification bias, and remaining bias was computationally removed after sequencing. The published analysis was carried out like this. Custom Python scripts were used to quantify repertoire diversity as the Shannon entropy index. Unsorted, CD4+ and CD8+ repertoires were analyzed separately, except in combined analyses where CD4+ and CD8+ sequences were merged in silico. Clonal expansion was defined as at least a 2-fold frequency increase after treatment relative to C1D1, with a pseudocount of 0.5 for undetected baseline clones. Clones with 0 or 1 copy at C1D1 were defined as singleton clones, while clones with 2 or more copies were defined as non-singleton clones. Clones expanded in unsorted samples were labelled as CD4+, CD8+ or unknown by matching protein sequences in sorted samples from the same patient. Wilcoxon tests on paired samples were used to test diversity changes from C1D1 to C4D1. Drawn from immuneACCESS, this table holds only the in-frame rearrangements with V and J called that TCRdb kept. Clones are partly lost; checked studies trace under half to an unresolved V gene and leave the rest unexplained. The V and J calls and clone size are taken from that table; D and trimming were inferred from the DNA. This sample holds 75,000 to 100,000 clones; 75% to 85% were observed only once. Together, the top ten hold roughly 15% of the sample.

There are 12 amino acids in the CDR3, from cysteine to phenylalanine inclusive. CDR3 DNA only is kept here, 36 bases in frame from base 1. CDR1 and CDR2 are drawn from the germline V gene (reference sequence): GTSNPN, SVGIG. The germline ends are 10 bases apart after V is trimmed by 0 bases and J by 10 bases. The time point label, as the study defines it: cycle 2 day 1 (C2D1) of nivolumab. All trial patients had relapsed after autologous stem cell transplantation, with cohorts A, B and C differing in prior brentuximab vedotin exposure. A total of roughly 57 patients with relapsed/refractory classical Hodgkin lymphoma made up the trial cohort, and each patient's best overall response was complete response, partial response or progressive disease. Single-agent nivolumab was administered to trial patients in the multi-cohort phase II CheckMate 205 trial. An independent review committee assessed best overall response by applying the 2007 International Working Group response criteria. Trial PBMCs were collected just before the start of nivolumab (C1D1) and during therapy at cycle 2 day 1 and cycle 4 day 1. Peripheral blood was collected in 8 mL Vacutainer Cell Preparation Tubes, from which PBMCs were isolated by centrifugation and then cryopreserved.

The sample consisted of peripheral blood mononuclear cells (PBMCs), taken before the second cycle of nivolumab. The sequence was collected from a human donor with classical Hodgkin lymphoma. This receptor chain uses TRBV30 and TRBJ2-4, and possibly TRBD2, on 6 matching bases. The CDR3 protein sequence reads: CAWSVPAGIQYF. The nucleotide sequence is TGTGCCTGGAGTGTACCGGCGGGAATTCAGTACTTC.